A selection of T cell receptor beta chains follows, all from one sample in a study of blood T cell repertoires in COVID-19. Clones were read by immunoSEQ multiplex PCR, and TCRdb kept only the in-frame ones, dropping some. The table records approximately 170,000 clones, 88% of them present only once. Material: peripheral blood. The receptor set was obtained from a man in his forties or fifties who had recovered from COVID-19. The CDR3 runs from the conserved cysteine through the conserved F or W. D genes are given only for firm matches. Expanded clones get a size class; other rows say once, few or many, or leave the size out.

d_gene,j_gene,v_gene,abundance,CDR3aa,CDR3nt
NA,TRBJ1-3,TRBV7-2,NA,CASSLLEVAGNTIYF,TGTGCCAGCAGCTTATTGGAGGTCGCTGGAAACACCATATATTTT
NA,TRBJ1-1,TRBV6-5,NA,CASTSRLGEAFF,TGTGCCAGCACCTCGCGGTTGGGTGAAGCTTTCTTT
NA,TRBJ1-1,TRBV18,NA,CASSPPPGNTEAFF,TGTGCCAGCTCACCACCGCCGGGGAACACTGAAGCTTTCTTT
NA,TRBJ1-5,TRBV20-1,NA,CSAMWESQHF,TGCAGTGCTATGTGGGAGTCCCAGCATTTT
TRBD1,TRBJ2-2,TRBV19,NA,CATRDRGGNTGELFF,TGTGCCACCAGGGACAGGGGTGGTAACACCGGGGAGCTGTTTTTT
NA,TRBJ2-5,TRBV7-6,NA,CASSVIQGFQETQYF,TGTGCCAGCAGCGTAATCCAGGGGTTCCAAGAGACCCAGTACTTC
TRBD1,TRBJ2-7,TRBV6-5,NA,CASSQQGLEQYF,TGTGCCAGCAGCCAACAGGGGCTGGAGCAGTACTTC
NA,TRBJ2-3,TRBV9,NA,CASSPEIGADTQYF,TGTGCCAGCAGCCCGGAAATTGGAGCAGATACGCAGTATTTT
TRBD1,TRBJ1-5,TRBV2,NA,CASSERQGGQPQHF,TGTGCCAGCAGTGAACGACAGGGGGGTCAGCCCCAGCATTTT
NA,TRBJ1-1,TRBV5-1,NA,CASSLGQGKTEAFF,TGCGCCAGCAGCTTGGGGCAGGGGAAGACTGAAGCTTTCTTT
NA,TRBJ2-1,TRBV19,once,CASSIGLASYNEQFF,TGTGCCAGTAGTATAGGGCTAGCGAGTTACAATGAGCAGTTCTTC
NA,TRBJ1-2,TRBV5-1,NA,CASSLGVREAGYTF,TGCGCCAGCAGCTTGGGGGTCAGGGAGGCTGGCTACACCTTC
NA,TRBJ1-4,TRBV9,NA,CASSVGEGRNEKLFF,TGTGCCAGCAGCGTAGGGGAGGGACGCAATGAAAAACTGTTTTTT
TRBD2,TRBJ2-1,TRBV9,NA,CASTRGLAPEPDEQFF,TGTGCCAGCACCAGGGGACTAGCCCCGGAACCGGATGAGCAGTTCTTC
NA,TRBJ1-2,TRBV25-1,NA,CASRGGPTDYGYTF,TGTGCCAGCAGGGGGGGACCTACAGATTATGGCTACACCTTC
NA,TRBJ2-7,TRBV6-1,NA,CASSEKGSYEQYF,TGTGCCAGCAGTGAGAAGGGGTCCTACGAGCAGTACTTC
NA,TRBJ1-2,TRBV28,NA,CASSLGQGRHYGYTF,TGTGCCAGCAGTTTAGGCCAGGGCCGACACTATGGCTACACCTTC
NA,TRBJ1-1,TRBV9,NA,CASSANTNTEAFF,TGTGCCAGCAGCGCGAACACGAACACTGAAGCTTTCTTT
TRBD1,TRBJ2-5,TRBV10-1,NA,CASSARDRVIQETQYF,TGCGCCAGCAGTGCGAGGGACAGGGTAATCCAAGAGACCCAGTACTTC
NA,TRBJ2-7,TRBV6-5,NA,CASSYDVTGQGEQYF,TGTGCCAGCAGTTACGATGTTACAGGCCAGGGGGAGCAGTACTTC
NA,TRBJ1-5,TRBV11-2,NA,CASSAGGRGVNQPQHF,TGTGCCAGCAGCGCCGGCGGGAGGGGGGTCAATCAGCCCCAGCATTTT
NA,TRBJ1-6,TRBV6-5,NA,CASRAWGNSPLHF,TGTGCCAGCAGAGCGTGGGGCAATTCACCCCTCCACTTT
NA,TRBJ2-1,TRBV5-4,NA,CASSLIGVWYNEQFF,TGTGCCAGCAGCTTGATAGGAGTCTGGTACAATGAGCAGTTCTTC
TRBD1,TRBJ2-7,TRBV28,NA,CASSPTGTASYEQYF,TGTGCCAGCAGTCCAACAGGGACAGCTTCCTACGAGCAGTACTTC
NA,TRBJ1-6,TRBV2,once,CATHPRSRGGGNSPLHF,TGTGCCACCCATCCCCGATCCCGGGGAGGGGGTAATTCACCCCTCCACTTT
NA,TRBJ1-2,TRBV9,NA,CASSAPTKGSYTF,TGTGCCAGCAGCGCCCCTACGAAGGGGAGCTACACCTTC
NA,TRBJ2-7,TRBV9,NA,CASSVGLELYEQYF,TGTGCCAGCAGCGTAGGACTAGAGCTCTACGAGCAGTACTTC
NA,TRBJ1-4,TRBV5-1,NA,CASSFYGEKLFF,TGCGCCAGCAGCTTCTATGGTGAAAAACTGTTTTTT
NA,TRBJ2-1,TRBV9,NA,CASSVVGGDRYNEQFF,TGTGCCAGCAGCGTAGTGGGGGGAGACCGCTACAATGAGCAGTTCTTC
TRBD1,TRBJ1-6,TRBV7-4,NA,CASTPKGTDYNSPLHF,TGTGCCAGCACGCCCAAAGGGACAGATTATAATTCACCCCTCCACTTT
NA,TRBJ2-7,TRBV3-1/TRBV3-2,NA,CASSQLENYEQYF,TGTGCCAGCAGCCAATTAGAAAACTACGAGCAGTACTTC
TRBD2,TRBJ2-1,TRBV19,NA,CASSSTSGLYNEQFF,TGTGCCAGTAGTAGCACTAGCGGGTTATACAATGAGCAGTTCTTC
TRBD1,TRBJ2-7,TRBV19,NA,CASGTGSHEQYF,TGTGCCAGCGGGACAGGGAGCCACGAGCAGTACTTC
TRBD1,TRBJ2-1,TRBV6-2/TRBV6-3,NA,CASSTRGLGRNEQFF,TGTGCCAGCAGTACCAGGGGGCTGGGTCGCAATGAGCAGTTCTTC
NA,TRBJ1-1,TRBV20-1,NA,CSAAGSLEAFF,TGCAGTGCTGCCGGGTCTTTAGAGGCTTTCTTT
TRBD1,TRBJ2-7,TRBV6-5,NA,CASSPGGEQYF,TGTGCCAGCAGTCCAGGGGGCGAGCAGTACTTC
TRBD2,TRBJ2-2,TRBV3-1/TRBV3-2,NA,CASSREGVAGTNTGELFF,TGTGCCAGCAGCCGGGAGGGAGTAGCGGGCACGAACACCGGGGAGCTGTTTTTT
TRBD1,TRBJ1-1,TRBV6-2/TRBV6-3,NA,CASSYTGGAAFF,TGTGCCAGCAGCTATACAGGGGGCGCAGCTTTCTTT
NA,TRBJ2-2,TRBV18,NA,CASSPRHDTGELFF,TGTGCCAGCTCACCTCGACACGACACCGGGGAGCTGTTTTTT
NA,TRBJ2-3,TRBV3-1/TRBV3-2,NA,CASTMAGTDTQYF,TGTGCCAGCACCATGGCCGGCACAGATACGCAGTATTTT
NA,TRBJ2-5,TRBV19,NA,CASKDTGGKSVETQYF,TGTGCCAGTAAAGACACGGGGGGCAAATCAGTAGAGACCCAGTACTTC
TRBD1,TRBJ1-2,TRBV5-4,NA,CASSGGQGVGYTF,TGTGCCAGCAGCGGGGGACAGGGGGTGGGCTACACCTTC
NA,TRBJ2-7,TRBV11-2,NA,CASSFARSSYEQYF,TGTGCCAGCAGCTTCGCAAGGAGCTCCTACGAGCAGTACTTC
NA,TRBJ2-5,TRBV29-1,NA,CSVDSTRAGYPKETQYF,TGCAGCGTTGATTCGACTCGGGCAGGGTACCCCAAAGAGACCCAGTACTTC
TRBD1,TRBJ2-3,TRBV29-1,NA,CSVYTGTGVQGTQYF,TGCAGCGTGTATACCGGGACAGGGGTCCAGGGTACGCAGTATTTT